The clone carrying this T cell receptor (beta chain) is a singleton in its sample. This sample was taken from a study of blood T cell repertoires in COVID-19. TCRdb's table, derived via immunoSEQ multiplex PCR, lists solely in-frame clones and lacks some. The table records 500,000 to 600,000 clones, approximately 88% of them present only once. The CDR3 is 14 amino acids. V lost 4 bases, J lost 11 bases, and 12 bases stayed unmatched. CDR1 is SGHVS, CDR2 FQNEAQ, per germline. Sequenced input: peripheral blood. This chain connects TRBV7-8 to TRBJ1-2; 8 positions match TRBD1. This clonotype originated in a woman aged 50 to 60 with COVID-19, enrolled during active disease. The CDR3 is CASSSLGQAPSYTF. The CDR3 DNA sequence: TGTGCCAGCAGCTCGTTGGGACAGGCGCCTTCTTACACCTTC.